The 4 T cell receptor beta chains in this list originate from one sample, sequenced in a study of cytomegalovirus exposure and HLA in healthy donors. Sequencing was performed with immunoSEQ multiplex PCR; in TCRdb, only in-frame clones are kept and a portion is missing. The profile shows roughly 300,000 clones, roughly 89% of them singletons. The sample consisted of PBMCs. All receptors come from a woman aged 18-35 years in good health and CMV-seronegative.

A single count supports this clone. Different DNA sequences within this sample yield the same CDR3. The chain employs TRBV5-1 and TRBJ2-1, with D unclear. The germline V and J ends were trimmed by 0 bases and 0 bases, with 7 bases remaining between them. The CDR3 has 15 residues. Looked up from germline, CDR1 is SGHRS and CDR2 is YFSETQ. The CDR3 nucleotides are TGCGCCAGCAGCTTGGCCACGAGCTCCTACAATGAGCAGTTCTTC. Translated: CASSLATSSYNEQFF. Filled out from reference TRBV5-1 and TRBJ2-1, the complete variable domain reads KAGVTQTPRYLIKTRGQQVTLSCSPISGHRSVSWYQQTPGQGLQFLFEYFSETQRNKGNFPGRFSGRQFSNSRSEMNVSTLELGDSALYLCASSLATSSYNEQFFGPGTRLTVL.

V is TRBV6-6 and J is TRBJ1-1, with D maybe TRBD1 (6 bases). CDR1 is MNHNY, CDR2 SVGAGI, per germline (reference sequence). This CDR3 has 15 amino acids. V lost 2 bases and J 3 bases, leaving 13 bases between the germline ends. As DNA, the CDR3 is TGTGCCAGCAGTTACCCTACAGGGTCCGACACTGAAGCTTTCTTT. This gives the protein CASSYPTGSDTEAFF.

The sample holds a few counts of this clone. The chain recombines TRBV18 with TRBJ1-1, with D unresolved. The CDR3 is made up of 13 amino acids. In germline, CDR1 is KGHSH, CDR2 LQKENI. Trimming shortened V by 6 bases and J by 1 base, and 9 bases separated the two germline ends. The CDR3 DNA reads TGTGCCAGCTCGCGCCGGGAGAACACTGAAGCTTTCTTT. Protein: CASSRRENTEAFF.

This clone was detected only a few times. The V gene is TRBV6-1, the J gene TRBJ2-1; 8 positions match TRBD2. This CDR3 is built from 14 residues. Germline V CDR1 and CDR2: MNHNS, SASEGT. Losses at the gene ends were 8 bases for V and 10 bases for J; bases not matched to a gene: 13. The DNA of the CDR3 is TGTGCCAGCTTCCCGGGAGGGGCGCGAGCGGAGCAGTTCTTC. Its protein is CASFPGGARAEQFF.